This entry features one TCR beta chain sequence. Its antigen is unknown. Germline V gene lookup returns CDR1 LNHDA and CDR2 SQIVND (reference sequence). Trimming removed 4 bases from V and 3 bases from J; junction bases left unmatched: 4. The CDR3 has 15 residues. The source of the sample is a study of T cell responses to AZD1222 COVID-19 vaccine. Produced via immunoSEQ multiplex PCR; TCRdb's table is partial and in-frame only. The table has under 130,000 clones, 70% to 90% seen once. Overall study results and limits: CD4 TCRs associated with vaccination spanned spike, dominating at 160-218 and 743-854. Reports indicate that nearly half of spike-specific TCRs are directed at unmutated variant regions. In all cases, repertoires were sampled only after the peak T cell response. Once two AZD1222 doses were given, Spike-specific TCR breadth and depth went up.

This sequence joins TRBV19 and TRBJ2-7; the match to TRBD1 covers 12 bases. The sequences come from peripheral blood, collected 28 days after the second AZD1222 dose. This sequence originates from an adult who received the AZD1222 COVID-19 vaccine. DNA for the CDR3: TGTGCCAGTAGTACCCGGGACAGGGGGCGCTACGAGCAGTACTTC. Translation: CASSTRDRGRYEQYF.